This T cell receptor beta chain was documented in a study of blood T cell repertoires in COVID-19. The junction had 3 bases not matched to a gene; V was cut back by 3 bases and J by 1 base. CDR3 size: 14 residues. Germline CDR1 and CDR2: SGHRS and YFSETQ. Produced via immunoSEQ multiplex PCR; TCRdb's table is partial and in-frame only. The sample holds approximately 300,000 clones, more than 90% seen once. Two negative PCRs, clearance, or symptom resolution had been documented for recovered Cohort 3 donors. To note about this clone: The same CDR3 can be traced to other DNA sequences in this sample.

The chain carries TRBV5-1 and TRBJ1-1, with 7 nucleotides matching TRBD1. The TCR originated in a man between 60 and 75 years old who had recovered from COVID-19. The source material was PBMCs or T cells enriched from blood (not recorded which). In DNA form, the CDR3 reads TGCGCCAGCAGCTGGGGACAGACGAACACTGAAGCTTTCTTT. It yields the protein CASSWGQTNTEAFF.